This T cell receptor beta chain was recorded in a study of cytomegalovirus exposure and HLA in healthy donors. The PCR was carried out with 60 Vbeta primers and 13 Jbeta primers. Clones were read by immunoSEQ multiplex PCR, and TCRdb kept only the in-frame ones, dropping some. The table includes over 150,000 clones, around 74% detected once. Sequenced material: PBMCs. The TCR sequence derives from a man aged 18 to 35 in good health and CMV-seronegative.

CDR3 protein: CASSPTGGYNEQFF. CDR3 DNA sequence: TGTGCCAGCAGCCCGACAGGGGGCTACAATGAGCAGTTCTTC. The V call is TRBV11-2, the J call TRBJ2-1; 9 bases align to TRBD1. This CDR3 is built from 14 residues. J was trimmed by 3 bases and V by 5 bases; bases with no gene match: 2. Germline V gene data show CDR1 as SGHAT and CDR2 as FQNNGV.